The clone carrying this TCR beta chain was detected a few times. Antigen: not known. The data were taken from a study of identical twins. Points from the study as a whole: For out-of-frame alpha sequences shared by twins, low generation probability was in excess.

Germline CDR1 reads SGHDT; CDR2 reads YYEEEE. Trimming stripped 4 bases from V and 1 base from J, with 12 bases between. CDR3 length: 15 residues. TCRdb passed the 5' RACE reads through MiXCR, listing each CDR3 protein once. The sample contains some 690,000 distinct CDR3 sequences, around 20% of which appear only once. This sample was shared with a second study, whose subject was T cells expressing NK-cell markers.

The receptor was derived from a woman aged 18-30 years in good health. The V call is TRBV5-6, the J call TRBJ2-1, with no clear D. Sequencing input: PBMCs. For the CDR3, the DNA is TGTGCCAGCAGCCAATCGTGGGGTTCCTACAATGAGCAGTTCTTC. This sequence encodes CASSQSWGSYNEQFF.